Included here is one T cell receptor beta chain sequence, with context. As yet, its antigen is unknown. The method was immunoSEQ multiplex PCR; TCRdb's version includes in-frame clones alone and lacks a portion of them. The table records roughly 45,000 clones, 63% of them present only once. The data originate from a study of radiotherapy plus CTLA-4 blockade in lung cancer. Overall study: The study recorded objective responses in around a sixth of patients and disease control in 31%. General observations from the study: Dynamics of early blood T cell clones, together with interferon-beta, were reportedly the best predictors of response. After treatment with radiotherapy plus ipilimumab, TCR clones that came from the tumor expanded in blood.

Germline V gene sequence: CDR1 LGHNA, CDR2 YSLEER. Trimming removed 4 bases from V and 10 bases from J; junction bases left unmatched: 4. This CDR3 has 13 residues. Ipilimumab-mediated CTLA-4 blockade plus focal radiation was given to patients having chemo-refractory metastatic non-small-cell lung cancer. The TCR was taken from a human donor with non-small cell lung cancer who had a partial response to radiotherapy plus ipilimumab. The chain uses TRBV4-3 and TRBJ2-1, with TRBD2 matching over 10 bases. The sequences come from peripheral blood, collected from a patient treated with radiotherapy plus ipilimumab. Here the CDR3 reads CASSLERGGEQFF. CDR3 nucleotide sequence: TGCGCCAGCAGCCTCGAGCGGGGGGGCGAGCAGTTCTTC.